Listed below are T cell receptor beta chains from one sample, sequenced in a study of blood T cell repertoires in COVID-19. The table came from immunoSEQ multiplex PCR; TCRdb's copy has only in-frame clones and leaves some out. This sample has approximately 160,000 clones, with roughly nine tenths found just once. Sequenced sample: peripheral blood. These receptors all come from a woman between 65 and 79 years old with acute or convalescent COVID-19. Both conserved end residues are part of each CDR3. The D gene is left open where the match is weak. Rows may omit the clone size; those that give it use once, few, many or a size class.

D	V	size	J	CDR3	DNA
TRBD1	TRBV6-6	once	TRBJ2-7	CASRFPGQMYEQYF	TGTGCCAGCCGCTTCCCGGGACAGATGTACGAGCAGTACTTC
NA	TRBV19	NA	TRBJ2-7	CASSIAGGPSYEQYF	TGTGCCAGTAGTATTGCCGGTGGGCCCTCCTACGAGCAGTACTTC
NA	TRBV9	NA	TRBJ1-4	CASSVGGKATNEKLFF	TGTGCCAGCAGCGTAGGCGGAAAAGCAACTAATGAAAAACTGTTTTTT
NA	TRBV19	once	TRBJ2-7	CASSPRDKTYEQYF	TGTGCCAGTAGTCCCCGGGACAAGACCTACGAGCAGTACTTC
NA	TRBV2	NA	TRBJ1-5	CASNPPGIDQPQHF	TGTGCCAGCAACCCCCCAGGGATCGACCAGCCCCAGCATTTT
TRBD2	TRBV7-8	once	TRBJ2-1	CASSSTTLAGGRQFF	TGTGCCAGCAGCTCGACTACACTAGCGGGAGGGCGGCAGTTCTTC
TRBD1	TRBV30	NA	TRBJ1-2	CAWQSPGTVLYGYTF	TGTGCCTGGCAAAGTCCCGGGACAGTCCTCTATGGCTACACCTTC
TRBD2	TRBV5-1	once	TRBJ2-4	CASSPGGGINIQYF	TGCGCCAGCAGCCCCGGCGGGGGGATAAACATTCAGTACTTC
TRBD1	TRBV15	NA	TRBJ1-5	CATSRDNRGPQHF	TGTGCCACCAGCAGAGATAACAGGGGGCCCCAGCATTTT
TRBD1	TRBV5-4	NA	TRBJ1-3	CASSSRRDRGTGNTIYF	TGTGCCAGCAGCTCCCGCCGGGACAGGGGGACTGGAAACACCATATATTTT
TRBD1	TRBV7-6	NA	TRBJ1-6	CASSLNLGGGSPLHF	TGTGCCAGCAGCCTTAACTTAGGGGGCGGTTCACCCCTCCACTTT
NA	TRBV30	few	TRBJ1-5	CAWSVGTSNQPQHF	TGTGCCTGGAGTGTCGGGACATCAAATCAGCCCCAGCATTTT
TRBD2	TRBV6-2/TRBV6-3	NA	TRBJ2-2	CASSPSGGARELFF	TGTGCCAGCAGTCCCTCGGGGGGGGCCCGGGAGCTGTTTTTT
NA	TRBV2	once	TRBJ1-6	CASSEAGRLGSPLHF	TGTGCCAGCAGTGAAGCGGGCAGGCTTGGGTCACCCCTCCACTTT
NA	TRBV16	NA	TRBJ2-5	CASSQTRVEQGPLVTQYF	TGTGCCAGCAGCCAAACACGAGTCGAACAGGGACCATTGGTGACCCAGTACTTC
TRBD1	TRBV6-5	NA	TRBJ2-7	CASSYQTGSEQYF	TGTGCCAGCAGTTACCAGACAGGGTCCGAGCAGTACTTC
TRBD1	TRBV7-2	few	TRBJ1-3	CASSPPGGRGNTIYF	TGTGCCAGCAGTCCCCCAGGGGGTCGGGGAAACACCATATATTTT
NA	TRBV18	NA	TRBJ2-3	CASSPPSAGNTQYF	TGTGCCAGCTCACCTCCCAGCGCGGGTAATACGCAGTATTTT
NA	TRBV19	NA	TRBJ1-1	CASSIGRDTEAFF	TGTGCCAGTAGTATAGGGAGGGACACTGAAGCTTTCTTT
TRBD2	TRBV20-1	NA	TRBJ2-1	CSASSGSSYNEQFF	TGCAGTGCTAGTAGCGGGAGCTCCTACAATGAGCAGTTCTTC
TRBD1	TRBV7-2	NA	TRBJ1-3	CASSLDRVGFSGNTIYF	TGTGCCAGCAGCTTGGACAGGGTGGGTTTCTCTGGAAACACCATATATTTT
TRBD1	TRBV18	NA	TRBJ1-2	CASAPTGTGYTF	TGTGCCAGCGCACCGACAGGGACAGGCTACACCTTC
NA	TRBV18	NA	TRBJ1-1	CASSPGTLNTEAFF	TGTGCCAGCTCACCAGGGACTTTGAACACTGAAGCTTTCTTT